The 23 T cell receptor beta chains in this list originate from one sample, sequenced in a study of radiotherapy plus CTLA-4 blockade in lung cancer. Measured with immunoSEQ multiplex PCR; TCRdb has only the in-frame clones, and not every one. The profile shows some 45,000 clones, 65% to 85% of them singletons. The starting material was peripheral blood, obtained from a patient treated with radiotherapy plus ipilimumab. These TCRs come from a human donor with non-small cell lung cancer who had stable disease on radiotherapy plus ipilimumab.

The J gene is TRBJ1-2, the V gene TRBV15; weak D call: TRBD1 (6 bases). Germline V lookup: CDR1 LNHNV, CDR2 YYDKDF (reference sequence). V gave up 0 bases and J gave up 6 bases, with 11 bases separating them. CDR3 length equals 14 residues. The CDR3 region has the DNA TGTGCCACCAGCAGAGACCCCTGGACAGATGGCTACACCTTC. Translating gives CATSRDPWTDGYTF. Using reference TRBV15 and TRBJ1-2 for the parts outside the CDR3, the full variable domain is DAMVIQNPRYQVTQFGKPVTLSCSQTLNHNVMYWYQQKSSQAPKLLFHYYDKDFNNEADTPDNFQSRRPNTSFCFLDIRSPGLGDTAMYLCATSRDPWTDGYTFGSGTRLTVV.

The rearrangement uses TRBV29-1 and TRBJ2-2; perhaps D is TRBD1 or TRBD2 (5 bases each). CDR3 size: 13 residues. V gave up 3 bases and J gave up 6 bases, with 11 bases separating them. The germline V gene has CDR1 SQVTM and CDR2 ANQGSEA. CDR3 amino acids: CSVDPVGAGELFF. The CDR3 bases are TGCAGCGTTGACCCCGTGGGGGCCGGGGAGCTGTTTTTT.

The chain employs TRBV6-1 and TRBJ1-1; 7 bases line up with TRBD1. Trimming removed 6 bases from V and 0 bases from J; junction bases left unmatched: 4. Germline V lookup: CDR1 MNHNS, CDR2 SASEGT. This CDR3 comprises 14 residues. The CDR3 DNA reads TGTGCCAGCAGAACAGGGGTGGTGAACACTGAAGCTTTCTTT. It translates to CASRTGVVNTEAFF.

The genes are TRBV6-1 and TRBJ2-3; unclear D gene. Germline V gene sequence: CDR1 MNHNS, CDR2 SASEGT. V was trimmed by 6 bases and J by 7 bases, leaving 20 bases between them. This CDR3 contains 15 residues. The CDR3 here is CASSDPATLPHTQYF. CDR3 DNA sequence: TGTGCCAGCAGCGATCCAGCGACGCTGCCCCATACGCAGTATTTT.

This chain joins TRBV6-5 and TRBJ2-7; maybe TRBD1 (6 bases). With 6 bases removed from V and 4 bases from J, the gap between germline ends came to 19 bases. Germline lookup yields CDR1 MNHEY and CDR2 SVGAGI. CDR3 size: 15 residues. The CDR3 DNA reads TGTGCCAGCAGGCGACCGCCCCAGGGGCCATACGAGCAGTACGTC. Translated, it gives CASRRPPQGPYEQYV.

This clone was found a few times. The V and J genes are TRBV2 and TRBJ1-2, with unresolved D. The V gene's germline CDR1 is SNHLY and CDR2 FYNNEI. The V end lost 5 bases, the J end lost 1 base, and 2 bases lay between the germline ends. This CDR3 comprises 11 residues. CDR3 protein: CASSLNYGYTF. CDR3 nucleotides: TGTGCCAGCAGTCTTAACTATGGCTACACCTTC.

This clone has just a few counts. The J gene is TRBJ2-7, the V gene TRBV18, with TRBD1 matching over 11 bases. CDR3 length: 15 amino acids. Looked up from germline, CDR1 is KGHSH and CDR2 is LQKENI. Trimming removed 4 bases from V and 2 bases from J; junction bases left unmatched: 4. The CDR3 spells CASSRPGQGAYEQYF. The CDR3 DNA reads TGTGCCAGCTCACGGCCGGGACAGGGGGCCTACGAGCAGTACTTC.

The V call is TRBV14, the J call TRBJ1-1, with D hard to call. The CDR3 spans 14 residues. Trimming pared 2 bases from V and 7 bases from J, leaving 14 bases between. Germline assignment: CDR1 SGHDN and CDR2 FVKESK. In DNA form, the CDR3 reads TGTGCCAGCAGCCAATGGCTTCGGAGCGGTGAAGCTTTCTTT. It is translated as CASSQWLRSGEAFF. The variable domain in full, with the rest retrieved from reference TRBV14 and TRBJ1-1, is EAGVTQFPSHSVIEKGQTVTLRCDPISGHDNLYWYRRVMGKEIKFLLHFVKESKQDESGMPNNRFLAERTGGTYSTLKVQPAELEDSGVYFCASSQWLRSGEAFFGQGTRLTVV.

The rearrangement uses TRBV19 and TRBJ2-1, with a tentative D call TRBD2 (7 bases). V lost 3 bases to trimming and J lost 5 bases, with 17 bases between them. Germline V gives CDR1 LNHDA, CDR2 SQIVND (reference sequence). CDR3 size: 16 residues. The CDR3 reads CASSIPGGLGHNEQFF. CDR3 nucleotide sequence: TGTGCCAGTAGTATCCCCGGGGGGCTAGGACACAATGAGCAGTTCTTC.

The chain employs TRBV7-9 and TRBJ2-7; D call uncertain. V shed 5 bases and J shed 9 bases, with 17 bases lying between them. The CDR3 totals 13 residues. Germline CDR1 and CDR2: SEHNR and FQNEAQ (reference sequence). CDR3 sequence reads: CASSPMSSSRQYV. CDR3 in DNA: TGTGCCAGCAGCCCCATGAGTAGCTCGCGGCAGTACGTC.

The chain employs TRBV19 and TRBJ1-4; no clear D. V was pared by 7 bases and J by 4 bases, with 13 bases between. This CDR3 has 14 amino acids. CDR1 and CDR2 (germline): LNHDA, SQIVND (reference sequence). The CDR3 here is CASNLGGGNEKLFF. In nucleotides, the CDR3 is TGTGCCAGTAATCTGGGTGGCGGTAATGAAAAACTGTTTTTT.

The chain employs TRBV28 and TRBJ2-5; TRBD1 matches 9 bases. V trimming: 5 bases; J trimming: 5 bases; junction bases outside the gene matches: 27. This CDR3 has 21 amino acids. CDR1 MDHEN and CDR2 SYDVKM come from the germline V gene. The CDR3 is CASSPVRFRGTGRGMMETQYF. The CDR3 bases are TGTGCCAGCAGTCCCGTTAGGTTTCGCGGGACAGGGAGGGGGATGATGGAGACCCAGTACTTC. Based on the CDR3 plus reference TRBV28 and TRBJ2-5, the full variable domain is DVKVTQSSRYLVKRTGEKVFLECVQDMDHENMFWYRQDPGLGLRLIYFSYDVKMKEKGDIPEGYSVSREKKERFSLILESASTNQTSMYLCASSPVRFRGTGRGMMETQYFGPGTRLLVL.

The chain combines TRBV7-9 with TRBJ1-5, with D possibly being TRBD1 (6 bases). The germline gives CDR1 SEHNR, CDR2 FQNEAQ (reference sequence). Trimming removed 3 bases from V and 5 bases from J, with 14 bases in between. This CDR3 has 15 residues. The CDR3 coding sequence is TGTGCCAGCAGCTTTACAGGGACTGGCGATCAGCCCCAGCATTTT. Residues: CASSFTGTGDQPQHF.

This chain uses TRBV6-1 with TRBJ1-5; possible D gene TRBD1, 5 bases. Trimming left V 6 bases short and J 3 bases short, with 6 bases between. This CDR3 is 12 amino acids long. Looked up from germline, CDR1 is MNHNS and CDR2 is SASEGT. The CDR3 reads CASRGVNQPQHF. The CDR3 nucleotides are TGTGCCAGCAGGGGGGTCAATCAGCCCCAGCATTTT.

The chain couples TRBV19 to TRBJ1-2; the D is unclear. The CDR3 has 13 residues. Germline V CDR1 and CDR2: LNHDA, SQIVND (reference sequence). The germline V and J ends were trimmed by 1 base and 4 bases, with 7 bases remaining between them. The CDR3 DNA reads TGTGCCAGTAGTATAGGGGCATCCTATGGCTACACCTTC. Translated, it gives CASSIGASYGYTF. Complete variable domain (other parts from reference TRBV19 and TRBJ1-2): DGGITQSPKYLFRKEGQNVTLSCEQNLNHDAMYWYRQDPGQGLRLIYYSQIVNDFQKGDIAEGYSVSREKKESFPLTVTSAQKNPTAFYLCASSIGASYGYTFGSGTRLTVV.

The CDR3 sequence is CASSEGPTSYEQYV. CDR3 nucleotides: TGTGCCAGCAGTGAGGGGCCGACCTCCTACGAGCAGTACGTC. This chain connects TRBV6-1 to TRBJ2-7; D possibly corresponds to TRBD1 (5 bases). Germline-derived CDR1 and CDR2 are MNHNS and SASEGT. Trimming stripped 3 bases from V and 0 bases from J, with 9 bases between. This CDR3 has 14 amino acids.

The gene calls are TRBV11-2 and TRBJ2-3; 10 bases line up with TRBD2. Looked up from germline, CDR1 is SGHAT and CDR2 is FQNNGV. With V trimmed by 1 base and J by 0 bases, 7 bases remained unmatched. This CDR3 comprises 18 residues. The CDR3 region has the DNA TGTGCCAGCAGCTTAGTTCCTAGCGGGGGCGCTAGCACAGATACGCAGTATTTT. Translation gives CASSLVPSGGASTDTQYF.

This clone appeared once. The chain couples TRBV6-5 to TRBJ1-1; 7 bases fit TRBD1. This CDR3 is built from 16 residues. Trimming cost V 0 bases and J 5 bases; bases outside gene matches: 9. Germline CDR1 MNHEY, CDR2 SVGAGI. The chain's CDR3 is CASSYSSLATGTEAFF. For the CDR3, the DNA is TGTGCCAGCAGTTACTCCTCCCTAGCGACAGGGACTGAAGCTTTCTTT.

The chain employs TRBV9 and TRBJ2-1; 11 bases line up with TRBD2. In germline, CDR1 is SGDLS, CDR2 YYNGEE. This CDR3 has 16 amino acids. After removal of 5 bases from V and 3 bases from J, the junction contained 7 bases not matched to a gene. The CDR3 coding sequence is TGTGCCAGCAGTTCGGGGACTAGCGGATACTACAATGAGCAGTTCTTC. Its protein product is CASSSGTSGYYNEQFF.

The rearrangement links TRBV9 to TRBJ2-3; TRBD2 aligns across 8 bases. Germline lookup yields CDR1 SGDLS and CDR2 YYNGEE. The CDR3 covers 16 residues. J lost 3 bases, V lost 2 bases, and 8 bases had no gene match. CDR3 protein: CASSVQPGLETDTQYF. The CDR3 region has the DNA TGTGCCAGCAGCGTCCAACCGGGACTAGAGACAGATACGCAGTATTTT.

This clone was picked up a small number of times. The chain has TRBV7-2 and TRBJ1-1; D remains unclear. The CDR3 is made up of 17 amino acids. Deletions cut 7 bases from V and 4 bases from J, with 25 bases between. The germline V gene encodes CDR1 SGHTA and CDR2 FQGNSA. The CDR3 sequence is CASTLEVVPAGITEAFF. DNA of the CDR3: TGTGCCAGCACCCTCGAAGTGGTGCCGGCTGGGATCACTGAAGCTTTCTTT.

This rearrangement joins TRBV7-9 to TRBJ2-2, with D tentatively TRBD1 (6 bases). From germline, CDR1 is SEHNR and CDR2 FQNEAQ (reference sequence). V was cut by 3 bases and J by 0 bases, with 8 bases left in between. This CDR3 region has 15 residues. The CDR3 loop reads CASSLRTANTGELFF. The CDR3 DNA reads TGTGCCAGCAGCTTGCGGACAGCGAACACCGGGGAGCTGTTTTTT. The whole variable domain, filled in from reference TRBV7-9 and TRBJ2-2, reads DTGVSQNPRHKITKRGQNVTFRCDPISEHNRLYWYRQTLGQGPEFLTYFQNEAQLEKSRLLSDRFSAERPKGSFSTLEIQRTEQGDSAMYLCASSLRTANTGELFFGEGSRLTVL.

This sequence joins TRBV7-9 and TRBJ1-2; unclear D gene. The V end was cut by 1 base, the J end by 4 bases, with 10 bases between. Per germline, CDR1 SEHNR and CDR2 FQNEAQ (reference sequence). The CDR3 consists of 14 residues. For the CDR3, the DNA is TGTGCCAGCAGCTTAGAGGGATCCGCCTATGGCTACACCTTC. It codes for CASSLEGSAYGYTF.